These 2 T cell receptor beta chains share one sample of origin, sequenced in a study of T cell repertoires in cytomegalovirus infection. TCRdb fed the reads into MiXCR, producing one record per CDR3 protein. The sample holds 150,000 to 200,000 distinct CDR3 sequences; around 14% are singletons and the top ten take 25% to 30%. Sequencing was carried out using PBMCs. The receptors stem from a human donor in good health (CMV status not recorded). Some clones in this sample may be carry-over from other donors' samples.

This clonotype was picked up many times. The chain carries TRBV7-8 and TRBJ1-5; possibly TRBD1 for D (6 bases). Germline CDR1 SGHVS, CDR2 FQNEAQ. The CDR3 extends over 14 amino acids. The germline V and J ends were trimmed by 4 bases and 7 bases, with 14 bases remaining between them. The CDR3 loop reads CASSSIVGAQPQHF. DNA of the CDR3: TGTGCCAGCAGCTCTATAGTGGGGGCACAGCCCCAGCATTTT. Full variable domain (remainder filled in from reference TRBV7-8 and TRBJ1-5): GAGVSQSPRYKVAKRGQDVALRCDPISGHVSLFWYQQALGQGPEFLTYFQNEAQLDKSGLPSDRFFAERPEGSVSTLKIQRTQQEDSAVYLCASSSIVGAQPQHFGDGTRLSIL.

This clonotype has at least ten counts. The V call is TRBV7-8, the J call TRBJ1-5, with a possible D match to TRBD1 (6 bases). V was pared by 5 bases and J by 8 bases, with 25 bases between. CDR1 is SGHVS, CDR2 FQNEAQ, per germline. The CDR3 runs to 17 residues. As DNA, the CDR3 is TGTGCCAGCAGCCTCGGTCGGGGGGCAGAGAGAAGGGAGCCCCAGCATTTT. Its translation is CASSLGRGAERREPQHF.